This T cell receptor (beta chain) was captured in a study of neurological immune-mediated disorders. V was cut by 2 bases and J by 7 bases, with 18 bases left in between. The length of the CDR3 is 16 residues. TCRdb ran MiXCR on the 5' RACE reads and lists one entry per CDR3 protein. Here the sample spans more than 75,000 distinct CDR3 sequences, around a tenth being singletons. This clonotype was seen just once. Sequences were obtained from PBMCs. The receptor was derived from a middle-aged man in good health. V is TRBV12-3 or TRBV12-4 and J is TRBJ2-1; D may be TRBD1 or TRBD2 (5 bases each). CDR3 residues: CASSLWGSGHGNEQFF. The CDR3 bases are TGTGCCAGCAGTTTATGGGGGAGCGGCCATGGGAATGAGCAGTTCTTC.